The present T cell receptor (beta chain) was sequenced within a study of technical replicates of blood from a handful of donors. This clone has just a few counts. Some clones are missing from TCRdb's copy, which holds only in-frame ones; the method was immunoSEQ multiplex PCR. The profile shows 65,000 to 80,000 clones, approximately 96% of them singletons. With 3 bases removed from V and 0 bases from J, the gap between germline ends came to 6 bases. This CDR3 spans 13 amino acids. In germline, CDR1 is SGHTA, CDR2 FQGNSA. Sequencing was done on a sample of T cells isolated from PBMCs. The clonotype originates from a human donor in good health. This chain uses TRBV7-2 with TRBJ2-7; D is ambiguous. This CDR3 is CASSFSSSYEQYF. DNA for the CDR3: TGTGCCAGCAGCTTTTCTAGCTCCTACGAGCAGTACTTC.